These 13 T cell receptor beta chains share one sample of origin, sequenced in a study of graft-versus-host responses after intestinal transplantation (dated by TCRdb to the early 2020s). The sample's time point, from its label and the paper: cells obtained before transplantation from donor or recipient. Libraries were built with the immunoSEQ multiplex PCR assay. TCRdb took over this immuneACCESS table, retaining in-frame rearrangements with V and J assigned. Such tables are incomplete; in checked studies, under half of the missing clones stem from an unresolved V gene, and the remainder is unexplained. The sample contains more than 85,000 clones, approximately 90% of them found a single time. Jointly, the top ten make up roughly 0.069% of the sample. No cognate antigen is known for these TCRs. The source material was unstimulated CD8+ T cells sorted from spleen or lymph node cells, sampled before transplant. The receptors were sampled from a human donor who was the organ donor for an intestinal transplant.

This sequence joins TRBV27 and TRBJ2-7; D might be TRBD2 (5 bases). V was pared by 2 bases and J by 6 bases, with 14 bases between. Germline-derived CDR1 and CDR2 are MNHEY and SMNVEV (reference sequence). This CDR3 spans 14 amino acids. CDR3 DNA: TGTGCCAGCAGTTTAGCCGGGGTTCTAGGCGAGCAGTACTTC. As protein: CASSLAGVLGEQYF.

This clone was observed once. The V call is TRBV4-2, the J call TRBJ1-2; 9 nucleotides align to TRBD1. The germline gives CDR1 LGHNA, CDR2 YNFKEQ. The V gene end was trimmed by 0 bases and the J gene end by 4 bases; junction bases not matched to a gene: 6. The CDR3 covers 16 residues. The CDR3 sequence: CASSQEEGTGPYGYTF. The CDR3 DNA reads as TGTGCCAGCAGCCAAGAAGAGGGGACAGGGCCCTATGGCTACACCTTC.

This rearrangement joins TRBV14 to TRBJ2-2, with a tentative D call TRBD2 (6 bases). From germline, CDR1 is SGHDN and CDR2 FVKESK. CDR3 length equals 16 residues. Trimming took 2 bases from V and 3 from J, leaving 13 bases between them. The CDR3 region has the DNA TGTGCCAGCAGCCAAATCAGGGTAGCGGACACCGGGGAGCTGTTTTTT. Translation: CASSQIRVADTGELFF.

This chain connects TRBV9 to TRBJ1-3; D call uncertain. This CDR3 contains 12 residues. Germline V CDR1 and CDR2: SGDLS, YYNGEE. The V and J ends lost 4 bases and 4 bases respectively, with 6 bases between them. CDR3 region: CASSPGGNTIYF. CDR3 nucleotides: TGTGCCAGCAGCCCCGGGGGAAACACCATATATTTT.

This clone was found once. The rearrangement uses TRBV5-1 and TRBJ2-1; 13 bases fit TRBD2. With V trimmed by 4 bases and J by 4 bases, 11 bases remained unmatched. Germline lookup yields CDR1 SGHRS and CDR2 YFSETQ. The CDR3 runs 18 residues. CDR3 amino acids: CASSVTSGGIPIYNEQFF. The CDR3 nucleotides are TGCGCCAGCAGCGTGACTAGCGGGGGGATCCCGATTTACAATGAGCAGTTCTTC.

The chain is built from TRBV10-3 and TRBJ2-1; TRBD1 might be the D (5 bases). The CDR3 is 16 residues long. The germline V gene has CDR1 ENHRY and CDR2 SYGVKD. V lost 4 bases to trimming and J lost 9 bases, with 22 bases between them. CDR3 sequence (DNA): TGTGCCATCAGTGGGAAAACGGACACAACCTTTCTTGAGCAGTTCTTC. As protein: CAISGKTDTTFLEQFF.

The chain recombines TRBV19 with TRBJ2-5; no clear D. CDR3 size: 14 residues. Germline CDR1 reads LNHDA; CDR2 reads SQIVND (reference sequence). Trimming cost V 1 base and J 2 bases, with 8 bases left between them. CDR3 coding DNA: TGTGCCAGTAGTATAGGCAATACACAAGAGACCCAGTACTTC. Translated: CASSIGNTQETQYF.

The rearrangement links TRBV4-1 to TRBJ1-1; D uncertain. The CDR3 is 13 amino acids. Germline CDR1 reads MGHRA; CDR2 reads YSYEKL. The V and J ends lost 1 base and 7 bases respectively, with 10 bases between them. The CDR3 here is CASSQVFSGEAFF. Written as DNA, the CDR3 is TGCGCCAGCAGCCAAGTCTTTTCCGGTGAAGCTTTCTTT.

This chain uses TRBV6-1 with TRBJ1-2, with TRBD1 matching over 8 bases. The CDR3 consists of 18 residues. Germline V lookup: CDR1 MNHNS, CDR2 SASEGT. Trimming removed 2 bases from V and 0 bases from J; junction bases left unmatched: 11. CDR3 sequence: CASSERGTGLSANYGYTF. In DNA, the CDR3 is TGTGCCAGCAGTGAAAGAGGGACAGGTCTTTCGGCTAACTATGGCTACACCTTC.

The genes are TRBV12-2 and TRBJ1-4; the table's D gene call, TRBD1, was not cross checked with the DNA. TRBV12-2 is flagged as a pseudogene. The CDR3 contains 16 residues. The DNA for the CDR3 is TGTGCAAGTCGCTTCTCCGAACAGAACTCTCCTGAAAAACTGTTTTTT. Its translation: CASRFSEQNSPEKLFF.

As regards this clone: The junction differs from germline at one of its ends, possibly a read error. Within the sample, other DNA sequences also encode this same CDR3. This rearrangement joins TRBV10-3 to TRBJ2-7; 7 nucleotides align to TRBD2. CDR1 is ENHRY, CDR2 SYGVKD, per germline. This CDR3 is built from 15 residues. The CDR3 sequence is CAISAGPRDYYEQYF. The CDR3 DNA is TGTGCCATCAGTGCGGGCCCCAGGGACTACTACGAGCAGTACTTT.

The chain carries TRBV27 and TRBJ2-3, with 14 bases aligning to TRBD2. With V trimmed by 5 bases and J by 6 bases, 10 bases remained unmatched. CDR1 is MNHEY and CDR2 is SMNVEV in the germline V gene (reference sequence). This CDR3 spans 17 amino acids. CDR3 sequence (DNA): TGTGCCAGCAGTCCCCTCGGACTAGCGGGAGGAGGGGATACGCAGTATTTT. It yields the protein CASSPLGLAGGGDTQYF.

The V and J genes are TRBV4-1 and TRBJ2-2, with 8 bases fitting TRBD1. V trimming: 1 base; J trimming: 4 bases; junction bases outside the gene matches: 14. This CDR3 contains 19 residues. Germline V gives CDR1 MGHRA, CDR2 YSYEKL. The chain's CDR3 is CASSQVISRTGRFTGELFF. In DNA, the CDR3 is TGCGCCAGCAGCCAAGTTATTTCCCGGACAGGGCGATTCACCGGGGAGCTGTTTTTT.